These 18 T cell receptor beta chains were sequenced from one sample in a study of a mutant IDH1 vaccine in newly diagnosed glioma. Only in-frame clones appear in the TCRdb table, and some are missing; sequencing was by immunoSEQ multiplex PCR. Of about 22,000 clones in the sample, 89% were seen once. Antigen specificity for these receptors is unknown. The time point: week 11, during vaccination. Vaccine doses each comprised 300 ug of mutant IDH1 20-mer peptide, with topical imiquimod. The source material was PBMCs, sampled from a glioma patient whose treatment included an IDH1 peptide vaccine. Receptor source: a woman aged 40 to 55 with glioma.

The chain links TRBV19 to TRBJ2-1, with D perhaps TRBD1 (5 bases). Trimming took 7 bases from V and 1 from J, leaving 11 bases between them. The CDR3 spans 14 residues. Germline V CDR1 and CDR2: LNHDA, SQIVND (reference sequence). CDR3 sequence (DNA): TGTGCCAGTAATTCAGGGCTTTCCTACAATGAGCAGTTCTTC. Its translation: CASNSGLSYNEQFF.

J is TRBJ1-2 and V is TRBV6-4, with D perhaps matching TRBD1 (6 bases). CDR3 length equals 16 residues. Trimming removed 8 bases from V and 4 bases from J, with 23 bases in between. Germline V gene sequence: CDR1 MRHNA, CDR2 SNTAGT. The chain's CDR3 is CASASTLQGVIYGYTF. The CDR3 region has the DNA TGTGCCAGCGCCTCTACCCTACAGGGTGTAATCTATGGCTACACCTTC.

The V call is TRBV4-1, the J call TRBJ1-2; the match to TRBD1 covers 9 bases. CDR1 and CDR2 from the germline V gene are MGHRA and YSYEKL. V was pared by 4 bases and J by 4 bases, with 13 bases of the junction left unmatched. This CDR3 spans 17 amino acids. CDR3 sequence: CASSRLLTDRGVYGYTF. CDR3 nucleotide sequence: TGCGCCAGCAGCCGCCTCTTGACGGACAGGGGAGTCTATGGCTACACCTTC.

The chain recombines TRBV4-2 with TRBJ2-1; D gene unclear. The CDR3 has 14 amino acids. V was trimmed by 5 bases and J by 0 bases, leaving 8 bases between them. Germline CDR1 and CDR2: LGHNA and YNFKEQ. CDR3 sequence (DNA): TGTGCCAGCAGCGGAGAGAGCTCCTACAATGAGCAGTTCTTC. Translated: CASSGESSYNEQFF.

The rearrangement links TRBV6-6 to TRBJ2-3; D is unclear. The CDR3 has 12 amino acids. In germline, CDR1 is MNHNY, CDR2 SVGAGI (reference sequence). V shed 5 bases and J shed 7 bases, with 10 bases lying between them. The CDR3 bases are TGTGCCAGCAGTGCTCGTTTAAATACGCAGTATTTT. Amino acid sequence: CASSARLNTQYF.

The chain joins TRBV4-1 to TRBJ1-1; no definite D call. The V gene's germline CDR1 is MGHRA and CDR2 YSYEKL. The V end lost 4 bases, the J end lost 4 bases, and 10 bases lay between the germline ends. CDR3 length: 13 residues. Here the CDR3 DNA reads TGCGCCAGCAGCCCAGTCTGGGGCACTGAAGCTTTCTTT. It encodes CASSPVWGTEAFF.

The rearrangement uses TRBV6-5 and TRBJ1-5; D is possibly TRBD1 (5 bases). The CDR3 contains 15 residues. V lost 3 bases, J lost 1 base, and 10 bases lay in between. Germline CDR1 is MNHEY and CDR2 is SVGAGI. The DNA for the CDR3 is TGTGCCAGCAGTTATGATCAGGGAAGCAATCAGCCCCAGCATTTT. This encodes CASSYDQGSNQPQHF.

The CDR3 sequence is CASSPKFRLAGPSYEQYF. The CDR3 coding sequence is TGTGCCAGCAGCCCGAAATTCAGACTAGCGGGGCCCTCCTACGAGCAGTACTTC. V and J are TRBV7-9 and TRBJ2-7; 11 bases match TRBD2. Unmatched junction bases numbered 12, after V lost 5 bases and J lost 0 bases. CDR3 length equals 18 residues. Germline values: CDR1 SEHNR, CDR2 FQNEAQ (reference sequence).

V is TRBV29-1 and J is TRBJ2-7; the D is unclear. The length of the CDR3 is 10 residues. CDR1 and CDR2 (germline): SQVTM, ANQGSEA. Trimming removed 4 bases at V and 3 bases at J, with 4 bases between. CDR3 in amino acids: CSVGDYEQYF. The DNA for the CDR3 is TGCAGCGTTGGGGACTACGAGCAGTACTTC.

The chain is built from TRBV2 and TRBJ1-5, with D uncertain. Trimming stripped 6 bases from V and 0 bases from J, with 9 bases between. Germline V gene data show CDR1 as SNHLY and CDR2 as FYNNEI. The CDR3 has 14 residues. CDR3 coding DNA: TGTGCCAGCAGGCCACAGAATAGCAATCAGCCCCAGCATTTT. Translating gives CASRPQNSNQPQHF.

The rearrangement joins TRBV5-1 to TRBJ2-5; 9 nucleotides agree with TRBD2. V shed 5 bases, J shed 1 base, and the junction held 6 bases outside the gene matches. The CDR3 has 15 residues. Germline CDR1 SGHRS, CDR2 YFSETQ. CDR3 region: CASRRTSDRQETQYF. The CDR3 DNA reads TGCGCCAGCAGACGGACTAGCGACCGCCAAGAGACCCAGTACTTC. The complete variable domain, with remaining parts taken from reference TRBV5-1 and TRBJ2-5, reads KAGVTQTPRYLIKTRGQQVTLSCSPISGHRSVSWYQQTPGQGLQFLFEYFSETQRNKGNFPGRFSGRQFSNSRSEMNVSTLELGDSALYLCASRRTSDRQETQYFGPGTRLLVL.

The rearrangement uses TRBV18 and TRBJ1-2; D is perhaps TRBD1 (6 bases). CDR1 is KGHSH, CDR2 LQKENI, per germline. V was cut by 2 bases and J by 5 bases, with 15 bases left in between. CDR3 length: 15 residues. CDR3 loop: CASSPFTGPAYGYTF. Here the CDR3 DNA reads TGTGCCAGCTCACCATTTACAGGGCCCGCTTATGGCTACACCTTC. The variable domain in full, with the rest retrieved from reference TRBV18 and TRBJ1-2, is NAGVMQNPRHLVRRRGQEARLRCSPMKGHSHVYWYRQLPEEGLKFMVYLQKENIIDESGMPKERFSAEFPKEGPSILRIQQVVRGDSAAYFCASSPFTGPAYGYTFGSGTRLTVV.

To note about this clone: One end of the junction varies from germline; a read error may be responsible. The DNA of the CDR3 is TGTGCTAGCAGCTTAGGTGGGATGTTCGGCAATGAGCAGTTCTTC. This translates into CASSLGGMFGNEQFF. The V and J genes are TRBV7-7 and TRBJ2-1; D is uncertain. This CDR3 is built from 15 residues. Germline V gene data show CDR1 as SSHAT and CDR2 as FNYEAQ (reference sequence).

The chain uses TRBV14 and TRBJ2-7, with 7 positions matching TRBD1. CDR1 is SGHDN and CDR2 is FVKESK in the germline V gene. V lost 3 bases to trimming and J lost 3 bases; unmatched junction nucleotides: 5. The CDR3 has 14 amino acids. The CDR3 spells CASSHRTGYYEQYF. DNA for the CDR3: TGTGCCAGCAGCCACCGGACAGGTTACTACGAGCAGTACTTC.

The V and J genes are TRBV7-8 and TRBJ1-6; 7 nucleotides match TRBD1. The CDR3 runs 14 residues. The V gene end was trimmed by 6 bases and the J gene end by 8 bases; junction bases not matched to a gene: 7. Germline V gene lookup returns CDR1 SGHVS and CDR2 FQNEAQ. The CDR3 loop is CASSRQGNHSPLHF. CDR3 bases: TGTGCCAGCAGTCGACAGGGTAATCATTCACCCCTCCACTTT.

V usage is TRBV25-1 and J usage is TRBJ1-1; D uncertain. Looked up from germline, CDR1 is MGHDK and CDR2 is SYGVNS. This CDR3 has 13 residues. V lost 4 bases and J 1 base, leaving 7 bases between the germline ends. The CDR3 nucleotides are TGTGCCAGCAGTGCCCTCAGGAACACTGAAGCTTTCTTT. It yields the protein CASSALRNTEAFF.

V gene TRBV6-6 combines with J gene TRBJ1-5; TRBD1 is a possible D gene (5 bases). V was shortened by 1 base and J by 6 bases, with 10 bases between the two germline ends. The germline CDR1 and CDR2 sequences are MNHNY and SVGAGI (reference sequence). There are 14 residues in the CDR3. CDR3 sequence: CASSYFQGGQPQHF. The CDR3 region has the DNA TGTGCCAGCAGTTACTTCCAGGGAGGTCAGCCCCAGCATTTT.

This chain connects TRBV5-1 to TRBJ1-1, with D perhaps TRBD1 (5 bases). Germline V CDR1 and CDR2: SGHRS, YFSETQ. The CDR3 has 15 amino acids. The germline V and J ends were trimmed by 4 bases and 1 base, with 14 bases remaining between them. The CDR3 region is CASSLSVGANTEAFF. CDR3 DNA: TGCGCCAGCAGCCTATCAGTCGGGGCGAACACTGAAGCTTTCTTT.